This record concerns one TCR beta chain sequence. Its antigen is not identified. Generated by immunoSEQ multiplex PCR, the TCRdb table keeps only in-frame clones and is missing some. The sample consists of some 70,000 clones, 70% to 90% of them appearing once. Anyone with autoimmune disease history or systemic immunosuppression was excluded. This specimen comes from a study of OX40 agonist ivuxolimab in advanced cancers. Whole-study context: Patients were treated with ivuxolimab, an agonistic anti-OX40 (CD134) antibody. Every patient in dose escalation had hepatocellular carcinoma, melanoma, renal cell or head and neck cancer.

Overall study findings and caveats: Some patients without response likewise showed low normalized clonal expansion.

The V gene lost 0 bases and the J gene lost 0 bases, with 11 bases spanning the gap. Germline V gene sequence: CDR1 SGHNT, CDR2 YYREEE (reference sequence). The CDR3 has 16 amino acids. The chain uses TRBV5-4 and TRBJ2-3; maybe TRBD2 (5 bases). The TCR originated in an adult with an advanced solid tumor such as melanoma, head and neck, liver or kidney cancer. This specimen consisted of CD4+ or CD8+ T cells sorted from blood, obtained in a trial of the OX40 agonist ivuxolimab. CDR3 bases: TGTGCCAGCAGCTTGGGAGGGATTGCAAGCACAGATACGCAGTATTTT. Translating it yields CASSLGGIASTDTQYF.